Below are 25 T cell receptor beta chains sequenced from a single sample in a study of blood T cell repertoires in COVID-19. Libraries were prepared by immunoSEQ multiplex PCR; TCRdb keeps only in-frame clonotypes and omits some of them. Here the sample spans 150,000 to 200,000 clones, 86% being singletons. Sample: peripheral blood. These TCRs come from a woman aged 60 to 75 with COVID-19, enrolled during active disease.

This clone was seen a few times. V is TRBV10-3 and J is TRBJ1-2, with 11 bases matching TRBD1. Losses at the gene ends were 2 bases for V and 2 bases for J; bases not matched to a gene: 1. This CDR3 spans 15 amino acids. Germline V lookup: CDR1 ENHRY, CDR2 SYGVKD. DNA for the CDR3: TGTGCCATCAGTGAGAGGGACAGGGGGAACTATGGCTACACCTTC. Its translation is CAISERDRGNYGYTF.

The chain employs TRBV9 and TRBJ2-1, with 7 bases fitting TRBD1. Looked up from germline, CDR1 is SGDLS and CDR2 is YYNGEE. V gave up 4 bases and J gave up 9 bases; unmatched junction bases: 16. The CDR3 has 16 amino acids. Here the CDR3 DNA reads TGTGCCAGCAGCACCCCCGGGACAGTGCGACTGGGTGAGCAGTTCTTC. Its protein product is CASSTPGTVRLGEQFF.

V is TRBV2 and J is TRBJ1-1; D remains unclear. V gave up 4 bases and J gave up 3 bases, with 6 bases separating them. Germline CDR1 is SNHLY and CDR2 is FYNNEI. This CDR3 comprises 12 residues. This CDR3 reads CASSGEYTEAFF. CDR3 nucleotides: TGTGCCAGCAGTGGGGAGTACACTGAAGCTTTCTTT.

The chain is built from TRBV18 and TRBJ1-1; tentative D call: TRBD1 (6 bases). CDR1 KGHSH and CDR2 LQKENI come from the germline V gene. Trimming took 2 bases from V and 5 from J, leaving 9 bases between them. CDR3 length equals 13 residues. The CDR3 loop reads CASSPRGNTEAFF. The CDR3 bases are TGTGCCAGCTCACCAAGGGGGAATACTGAAGCTTTCTTT.

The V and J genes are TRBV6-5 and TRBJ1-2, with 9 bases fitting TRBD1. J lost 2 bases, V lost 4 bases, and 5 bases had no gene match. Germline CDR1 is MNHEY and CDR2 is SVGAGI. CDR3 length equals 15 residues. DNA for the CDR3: TGTGCCAGCAGTTTGGGGGGGACAGGGAACTATGGCTACACCTTC. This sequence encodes CASSLGGTGNYGYTF.

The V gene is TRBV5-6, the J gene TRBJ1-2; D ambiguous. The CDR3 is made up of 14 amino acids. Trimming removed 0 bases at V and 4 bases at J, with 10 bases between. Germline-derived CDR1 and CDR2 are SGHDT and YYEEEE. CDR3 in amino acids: CASSLVRLTYGYTF. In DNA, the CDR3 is TGTGCCAGCAGCTTGGTAAGACTAACCTATGGCTACACCTTC.

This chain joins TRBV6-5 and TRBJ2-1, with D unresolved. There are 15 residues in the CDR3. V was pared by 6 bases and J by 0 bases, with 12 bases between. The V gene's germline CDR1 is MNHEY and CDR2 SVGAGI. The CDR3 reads CASRNTVSSYNEQFF. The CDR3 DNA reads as TGTGCCAGCAGGAATACAGTCTCCTCCTACAATGAGCAGTTCTTC.

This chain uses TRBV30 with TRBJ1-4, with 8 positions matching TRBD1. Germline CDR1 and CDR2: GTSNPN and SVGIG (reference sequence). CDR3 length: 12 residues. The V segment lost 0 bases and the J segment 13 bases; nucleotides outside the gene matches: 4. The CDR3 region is CAWSVLGQGLFF. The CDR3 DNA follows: TGTGCCTGGAGTGTACTAGGACAGGGACTGTTTTTT.

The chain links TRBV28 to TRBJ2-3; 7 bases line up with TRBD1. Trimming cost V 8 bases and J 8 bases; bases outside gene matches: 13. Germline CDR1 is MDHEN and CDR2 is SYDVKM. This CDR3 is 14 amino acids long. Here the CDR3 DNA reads TGTGCCAGCCGGGGACAGCGCCCCTTAGGTACGCAGTATTTT. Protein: CASRGQRPLGTQYF.

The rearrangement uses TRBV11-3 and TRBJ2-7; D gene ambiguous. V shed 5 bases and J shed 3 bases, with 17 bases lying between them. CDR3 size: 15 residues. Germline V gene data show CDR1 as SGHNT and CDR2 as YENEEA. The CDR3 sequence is CASSPLSISHYEQYF. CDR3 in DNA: TGTGCCAGCAGCCCCCTCTCGATATCACACTACGAGCAGTACTTC.

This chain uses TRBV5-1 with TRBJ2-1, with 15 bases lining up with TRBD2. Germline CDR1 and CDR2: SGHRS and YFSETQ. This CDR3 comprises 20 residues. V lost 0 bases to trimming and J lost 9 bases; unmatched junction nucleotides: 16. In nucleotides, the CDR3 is TGCGCCAGCAGCTTGGGTTCAGGCGCGGGACTAGCGGGAGGTCGGAGTGAGCAGTTCTTC. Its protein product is CASSLGSGAGLAGGRSEQFF.

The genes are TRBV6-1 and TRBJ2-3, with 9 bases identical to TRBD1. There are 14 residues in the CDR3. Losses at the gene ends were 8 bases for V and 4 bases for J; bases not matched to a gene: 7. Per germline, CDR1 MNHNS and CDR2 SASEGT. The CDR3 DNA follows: TGTGCCAGCCTTCTACAGGGGGCTGCAGATACGCAGTATTTT. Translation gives CASLLQGAADTQYF.

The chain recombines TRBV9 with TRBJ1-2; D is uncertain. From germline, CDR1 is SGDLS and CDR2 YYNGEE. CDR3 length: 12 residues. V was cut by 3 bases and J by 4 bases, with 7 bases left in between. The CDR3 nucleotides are TGTGCCAGCAGCGCGGGTGGCTATGGCTACACCTTC. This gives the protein CASSAGGYGYTF.

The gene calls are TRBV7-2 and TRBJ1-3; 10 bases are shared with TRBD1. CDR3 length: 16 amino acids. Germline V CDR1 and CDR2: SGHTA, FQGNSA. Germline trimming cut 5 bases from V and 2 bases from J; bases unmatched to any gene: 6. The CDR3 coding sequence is TGTGCCAGCAGCACCCGACAGGGGGCCCCTGGAAACACCATATATTTT. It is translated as CASSTRQGAPGNTIYF.

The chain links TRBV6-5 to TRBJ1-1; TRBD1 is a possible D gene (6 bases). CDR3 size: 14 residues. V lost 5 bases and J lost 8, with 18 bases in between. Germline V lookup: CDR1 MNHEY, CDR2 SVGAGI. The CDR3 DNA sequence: TGTGCCAGCAGTAAACAGGGTTTGGCCCAGGAAGCTTTCTTT. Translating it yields CASSKQGLAQEAFF.

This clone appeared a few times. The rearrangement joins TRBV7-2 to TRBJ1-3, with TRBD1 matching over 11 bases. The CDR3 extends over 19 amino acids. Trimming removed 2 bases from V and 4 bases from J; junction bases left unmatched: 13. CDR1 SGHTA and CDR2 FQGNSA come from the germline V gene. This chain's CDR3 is CASSLRARTGGAEGNTIYF. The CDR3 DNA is TGTGCCAGCAGCTTAAGGGCCCGGACAGGGGGCGCGGAGGGAAACACCATATATTTT.

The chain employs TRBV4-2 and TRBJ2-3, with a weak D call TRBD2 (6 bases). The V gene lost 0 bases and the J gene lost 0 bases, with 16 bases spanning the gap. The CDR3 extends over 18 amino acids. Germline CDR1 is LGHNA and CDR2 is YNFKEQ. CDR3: CASSQDPTAGDSTDTQYF. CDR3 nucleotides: TGTGCCAGCAGCCAAGATCCCACAGCGGGCGACAGCACAGATACGCAGTATTTT.

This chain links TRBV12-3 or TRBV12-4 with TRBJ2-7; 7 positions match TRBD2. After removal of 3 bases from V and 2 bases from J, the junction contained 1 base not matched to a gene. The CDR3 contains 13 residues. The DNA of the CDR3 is TGTGCCAGCAGTTTCCGGGAGGCCTACGAGCAGTACTTC. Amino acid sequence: CASSFREAYEQYF.

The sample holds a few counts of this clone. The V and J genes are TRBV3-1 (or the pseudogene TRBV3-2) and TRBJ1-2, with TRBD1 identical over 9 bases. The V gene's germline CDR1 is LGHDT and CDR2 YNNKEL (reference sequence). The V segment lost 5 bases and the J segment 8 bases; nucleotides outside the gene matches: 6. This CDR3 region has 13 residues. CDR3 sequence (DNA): TGTGCCAGCAGCTCACAGGGGGCATGGGGCTACACCTTC. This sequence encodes CASSSQGAWGYTF.

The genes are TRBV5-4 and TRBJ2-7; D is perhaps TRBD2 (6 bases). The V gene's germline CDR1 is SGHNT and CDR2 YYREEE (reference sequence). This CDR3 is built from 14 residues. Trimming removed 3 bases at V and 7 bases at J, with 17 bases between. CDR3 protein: CASSWGLNRVEQYF. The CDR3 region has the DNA TGTGCCAGCAGCTGGGGACTTAACAGAGTAGAGCAGTACTTC. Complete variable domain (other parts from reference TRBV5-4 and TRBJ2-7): ETGVTQSPTHLIKTRGQQVTLRCSSQSGHNTVSWYQQALGQGPQFIFQYYREEENGRGNFPPRFSGLQFPNYSSELNVNALELDDSALYLCASSWGLNRVEQYFGPGTRLTVT.

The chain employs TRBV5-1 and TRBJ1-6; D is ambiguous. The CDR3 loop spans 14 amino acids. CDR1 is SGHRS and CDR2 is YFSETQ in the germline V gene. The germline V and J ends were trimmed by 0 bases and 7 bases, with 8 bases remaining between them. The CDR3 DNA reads TGCGCCAGCAGCTTGGACAGACCAAATTCACCCCTCCACTTT. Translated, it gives CASSLDRPNSPLHF.

CDR3 sequence: CAWSVLKGANYGYTF. The CDR3 DNA follows: TGTGCCTGGAGTGTACTTAAGGGGGCGAATTATGGCTACACCTTC. The chain recombines TRBV30 with TRBJ1-2; 7 bases are shared with TRBD1. V shed 0 bases and J 5 bases; nucleotides not matched to a gene: 9. The CDR3 consists of 15 residues. Per germline, CDR1 GTSNPN and CDR2 SVGIG (reference sequence).

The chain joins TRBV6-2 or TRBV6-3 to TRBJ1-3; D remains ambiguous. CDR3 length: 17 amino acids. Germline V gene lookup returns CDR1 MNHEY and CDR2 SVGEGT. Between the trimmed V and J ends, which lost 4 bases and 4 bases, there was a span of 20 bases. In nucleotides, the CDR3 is TGTGCCAGCAGTTCCGATCACCTCGGGTCGCGAGGAAACACCATATATTTT. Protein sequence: CASSSDHLGSRGNTIYF.

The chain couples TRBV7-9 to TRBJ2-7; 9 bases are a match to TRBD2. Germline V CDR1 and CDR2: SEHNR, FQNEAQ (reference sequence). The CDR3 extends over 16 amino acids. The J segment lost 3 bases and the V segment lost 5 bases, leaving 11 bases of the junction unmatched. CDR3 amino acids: CASSLLAGVALYEQYF. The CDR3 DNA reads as TGTGCCAGCAGCCTCTTAGCGGGAGTGGCCCTCTACGAGCAGTACTTC.

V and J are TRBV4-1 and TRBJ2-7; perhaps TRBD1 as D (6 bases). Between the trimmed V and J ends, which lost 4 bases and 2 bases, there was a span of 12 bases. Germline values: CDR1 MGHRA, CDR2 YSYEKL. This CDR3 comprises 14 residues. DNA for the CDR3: TGCGCCAGCAGCCTTTCAGGGGTAACCTACGAGCAGTACTTC. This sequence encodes CASSLSGVTYEQYF.